These 17 T cell receptor beta chains came from one sample sequenced in a study of CD8 T cells in ankylosing spondylitis. These receptors have no known antigen. Study outcomes and limitations: Characteristic of ankylosing spondylitis blood, it appeared, was a TCR beta motif comprising roughly 8 highly homologous variants.

TCRdb redid the calling of the 5' RACE reads with MiXCR, one entry per CDR3 protein. The sample comprises 100,000 or so distinct CDR3 sequences, about 8.1% of which are singletons, and roughly 29% rests with the top ten. The sequenced sample consisted of blood, either unsorted or a sorted T cell fraction (not recorded which). The receptors derive from a male donor with ankylosing spondylitis.

The table lists this clonotype with many counts. V gene TRBV5-1 combines with J gene TRBJ1-1, with 8 positions matching TRBD1. CDR1 SGHRS and CDR2 YFSETQ come from the germline V gene. Trimming took 0 bases from V and 3 from J; bases not matched to a gene: 4. The length of the CDR3 is 15 residues. DNA of the CDR3: TGCGCCAGCAGCTTGGCAGGGGGCCGGGACACTGAAGCTTTCTTT. It specifies CASSLAGGRDTEAFF.

The chain uses TRBV9 and TRBJ2-3; 13 bases fit TRBD2. The length of the CDR3 is 18 residues. The V gene's germline CDR1 is SGDLS and CDR2 YYNGEE. V was clipped by 4 bases and J by 4 bases; unmatched bases: 12. The CDR3 sequence is CASSPRTSGSWEADTQYF. DNA for the CDR3: TGTGCCAGCAGCCCCCGGACTAGCGGGAGCTGGGAGGCAGATACGCAGTATTTT.

This chain uses TRBV7-8 with TRBJ2-1, with D hard to call. The germline CDR1 and CDR2 sequences are SGHVS and FQNEAQ. The CDR3 runs to 14 residues. V lost 1 base and J 7 bases, leaving 11 bases between the germline ends. DNA for the CDR3: TGTGCCAGCAGCTTAGAACTGACCGGGAATGAGCAGTTCTTC. This codes for CASSLELTGNEQFF.

This clonotype was detected a few times. CDR3 sequence reads: CSVLQGGEQYV. As DNA, the CDR3 is TGCAGCGTCTTACAAGGTGGCGAGCAGTACGTC. The gene calls are TRBV29-1 and TRBJ2-7; no firm D call. Germline loops: CDR1 SQVTM, CDR2 ANQGSEA. Deletions cut 6 bases from V and 6 bases from J, with 12 bases between. The CDR3 totals 11 residues.

A note on this clonotype: Compared with germline, one end of the junction differs, possibly owing to a read error. The genes are TRBV20-1 and TRBJ2-7; 7 positions agree with TRBD1. Per germline, CDR1 DFQATT and CDR2 SNEGSKA (reference sequence). The CDR3 length is 17 residues. The CDR3 sequence is CCARDHTGTDFSYEQYF. The DNA of the CDR3 is TGCTGTGCTAGAGATCATACCGGGACAGATTTTTCCTACGAGCAGTACTTC.

This clonotype was picked up many times. This rearrangement joins TRBV12-3 or TRBV12-4 to TRBJ1-1; D is unclear. Trimming left V 7 bases short and J 6 bases short, with 12 bases between. The CDR3 runs 12 residues. The CDR3 coding sequence is TGTGCCAGCACCCCAGGAGCCCCTGAAGCTTTCTTT. Protein sequence: CASTPGAPEAFF.

This clonotype was seen many times. V usage is TRBV7-2 and J usage is TRBJ1-1, with 7 bases identical to TRBD1. V shed 5 bases and J 7 bases; nucleotides not matched to a gene: 13. Germline loops: CDR1 SGHTA, CDR2 FQGNSA. This CDR3 comprises 15 residues. CDR3 residues: CASSRSGTAVYEAFF. The CDR3 nucleotides read TGTGCCAGCAGCAGATCCGGGACAGCCGTTTATGAAGCTTTCTTT.

This clonotype occurred many times. The chain carries TRBV7-9 and TRBJ2-1; D is undetermined. The CDR3 extends over 13 amino acids. V dropped 5 bases and J dropped 7 bases, with 12 bases sitting between them. Germline V gene sequence: CDR1 SEHNR, CDR2 FQNEAQ (reference sequence). The CDR3 is CASSTPWDNEQFF. The CDR3 nucleotides read TGTGCCAGCAGCACCCCCTGGGATAATGAGCAGTTCTTC.

The rearrangement uses TRBV7-2 and TRBJ2-1, with D perhaps TRBD1 (6 bases). The ends were cut back, 0 bases at V and 6 bases at J, with 9 bases in the middle. CDR1 and CDR2 from the germline V gene are SGHTA and FQGNSA. The CDR3 length is 14 residues. The CDR3 DNA sequence: TGTGCCAGCAGCTTAGCGCTAGGGGGCAATGAGCAGTTCTTC. Its translation: CASSLALGGNEQFF.

This clonotype was seen at least ten times. The CDR3 reads CAISEQRSYNSPLHF. CDR3 bases: TGTGCCATCAGTGAGCAGAGATCCTATAATTCACCCCTCCACTTT. The chain links TRBV10-3 to TRBJ1-6; unclear D gene. The CDR3 consists of 15 residues. Germline lookup yields CDR1 ENHRY and CDR2 SYGVKD. The ends were cut back, 2 bases at V and 1 base at J, with 6 bases in the middle.

This chain joins TRBV11-2 and TRBJ2-7, with D unresolved. There are 15 residues in the CDR3. V lost 1 base and J lost 0, with 10 bases in between. Per germline, CDR1 SGHAT and CDR2 FQNNGV. The CDR3 nucleotides read TGTGCCAGCAGCTTAGCGGCTGCCTTCTCCTACGAGCAGTACTTC. Translation gives CASSLAAAFSYEQYF.

This CDR3 reads CSAPLAGFGEQYF. CDR3 bases: TGCAGTGCCCCACTAGCGGGGTTTGGAGAGCAGTACTTC. The V gene is TRBV20-1, the J gene TRBJ2-7; 10 bases map to TRBD2. Looked up from germline, CDR1 is DFQATT and CDR2 is SNEGSKA (reference sequence). The V gene end was trimmed by 6 bases and the J gene end by 7 bases; junction bases not matched to a gene: 9. The CDR3 has 13 residues.

This clonotype was observed at least ten times. J is TRBJ2-2 and V is TRBV28; D is perhaps TRBD1 (6 bases). Germline V gene data show CDR1 as MDHEN and CDR2 as SYDVKM. The germline V and J ends were trimmed by 6 bases and 4 bases, with 15 bases remaining between them. This CDR3 has 15 amino acids. CDR3 sequence: CASSPGQHFTGELFF. The CDR3 DNA reads TGTGCCAGCAGCCCGGGACAACACTTCACCGGGGAGCTGTTTTTT. The full variable domain, its missing parts supplied by reference TRBV28 and TRBJ2-2, is DVKVTQSSRYLVKRTGEKVFLECVQDMDHENMFWYRQDPGLGLRLIYFSYDVKMKEKGDIPEGYSVSREKKERFSLILESASTNQTSMYLCASSPGQHFTGELFFGEGSRLTVL.

The table lists this clonotype with many counts. V gene TRBV24-1 combines with J gene TRBJ2-1, with TRBD2 matching 7 bases. Trimming at V came to 4 bases and at J to 8 bases, leaving 13 bases not matched to a gene. Per germline, CDR1 KGHDR and CDR2 SFDVKD. The length of the CDR3 is 16 residues. CDR3 amino acids: CATSEVAGPSADEQFF. The CDR3, as DNA: TGTGCCACCAGTGAGGTAGCGGGCCCCTCGGCTGATGAGCAGTTCTTC.

This chain links TRBV5-1 with TRBJ1-4; D is possibly TRBD1 (6 bases). V was pared by 2 bases and J by 7 bases, with 18 bases between. The CDR3 contains 16 residues. Per germline, CDR1 SGHRS and CDR2 YFSETQ. The CDR3 DNA is TGCGCCAGCAGCTTTAAGGGACAAAATCCCAGTGAAAAACTGTTTTTT. Translating it yields CASSFKGQNPSEKLFF. Combining the CDR3 with reference TRBV5-1 and TRBJ1-4 gives the whole variable domain KAGVTQTPRYLIKTRGQQVTLSCSPISGHRSVSWYQQTPGQGLQFLFEYFSETQRNKGNFPGRFSGRQFSNSRSEMNVSTLELGDSALYLCASSFKGQNPSEKLFFGSGTQLSVL.

V usage is TRBV6-6 and J usage is TRBJ1-4, with D maybe TRBD1 (5 bases). V gave up 11 bases and J gave up 8 bases, with 9 bases separating them. From germline, CDR1 is MNHNY and CDR2 SVGAGI (reference sequence). The CDR3 totals 10 residues. The CDR3 sequence is CAVEGEKLFF. The DNA of the CDR3 is TGTGCCGTGGAGGGGGAAAAACTGTTTTTT.

The V call is TRBV27, the J call TRBJ2-5; weak D call: TRBD2 (5 bases). Trimming took 1 base from V and 5 from J, leaving 11 bases between them. CDR3 length: 14 amino acids. The germline V gene encodes CDR1 MNHEY and CDR2 SMNVEV (reference sequence). For the CDR3, the DNA is TGTGCCAGCAGTTTATGGGGAGTAAGGGAGACCCAGTACTTC. Protein sequence: CASSLWGVRETQYF.